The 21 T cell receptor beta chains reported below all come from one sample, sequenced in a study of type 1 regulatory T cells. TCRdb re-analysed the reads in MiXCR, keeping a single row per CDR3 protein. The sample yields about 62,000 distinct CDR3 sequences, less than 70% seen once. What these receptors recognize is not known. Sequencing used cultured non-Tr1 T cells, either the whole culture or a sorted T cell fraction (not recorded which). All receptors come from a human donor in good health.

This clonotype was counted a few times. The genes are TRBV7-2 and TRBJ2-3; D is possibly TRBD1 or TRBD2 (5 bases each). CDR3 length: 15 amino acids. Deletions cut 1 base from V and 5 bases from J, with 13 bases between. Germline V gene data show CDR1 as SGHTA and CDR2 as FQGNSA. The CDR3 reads CASSLDPGTRDTQYF. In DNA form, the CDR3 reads TGTGCCAGCAGCTTAGATCCCGGGACGAGAGATACGCAGTATTTT. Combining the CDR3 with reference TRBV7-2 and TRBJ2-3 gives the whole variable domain GAGVSQSPSNKVTEKGKDVELRCDPISGHTALYWYRQSLGQGLEFLIYFQGNSAPDKSGLPSDRFSAERTGGSVSTLTIQRTQQEDSAVYLCASSLDPGTRDTQYFGPGTRLTVL.

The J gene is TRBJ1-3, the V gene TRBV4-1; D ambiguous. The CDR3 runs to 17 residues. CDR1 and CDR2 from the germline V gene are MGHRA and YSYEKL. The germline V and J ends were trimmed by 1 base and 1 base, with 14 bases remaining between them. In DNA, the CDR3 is TGCGCCAGCAGCCAAGGGTTAAGGGCTTCTTCTGGAAACACCATATATTTT. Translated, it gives CASSQGLRASSGNTIYF.

The CDR3, as DNA: TGTGCCAGCAGGACCCGACAGGGGGAGACTGAAGCTTTCTTT. Translating gives CASRTRQGETEAFF. The chain couples TRBV6-6 to TRBJ1-1; 9 bases match TRBD1. The CDR3 has 14 residues. V gave up 6 bases and J gave up 5 bases; unmatched junction bases: 7. Per the germline V gene, CDR1 is MNHNY and CDR2 is SVGAGI (reference sequence).

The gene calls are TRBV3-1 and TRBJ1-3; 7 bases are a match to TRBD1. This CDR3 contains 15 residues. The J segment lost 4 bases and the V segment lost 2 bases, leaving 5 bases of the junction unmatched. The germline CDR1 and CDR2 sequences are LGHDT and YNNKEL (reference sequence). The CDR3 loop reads CASSQKGGFGNTIYF. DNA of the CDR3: TGTGCCAGCAGCCAAAAAGGGGGCTTCGGAAACACCATATATTTT.

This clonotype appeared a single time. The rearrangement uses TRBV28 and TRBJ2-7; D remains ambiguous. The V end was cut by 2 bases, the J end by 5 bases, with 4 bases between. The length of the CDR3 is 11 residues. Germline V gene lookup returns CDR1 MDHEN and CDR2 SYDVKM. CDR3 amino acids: CASSLIDEQYF. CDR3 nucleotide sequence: TGTGCCAGCAGTTTAATCGACGAGCAGTACTTC.

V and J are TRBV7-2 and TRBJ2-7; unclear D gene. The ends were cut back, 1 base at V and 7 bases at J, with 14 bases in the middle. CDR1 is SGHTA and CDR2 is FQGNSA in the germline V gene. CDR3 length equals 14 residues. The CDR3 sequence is CASSLEVTGKEQYF. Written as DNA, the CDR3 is TGTGCCAGCAGCTTAGAGGTGACCGGCAAAGAGCAGTACTTC.

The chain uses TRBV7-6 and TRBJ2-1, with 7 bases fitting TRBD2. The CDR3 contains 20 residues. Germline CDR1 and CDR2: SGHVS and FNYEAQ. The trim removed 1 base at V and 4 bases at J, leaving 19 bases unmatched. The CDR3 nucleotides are TGTGCCAGCAGCTTAGGGGAATCGCGGGAGACTGTATTCGTTTACAATGAGCAGTTCTTC. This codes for CASSLGESRETVFVYNEQFF.

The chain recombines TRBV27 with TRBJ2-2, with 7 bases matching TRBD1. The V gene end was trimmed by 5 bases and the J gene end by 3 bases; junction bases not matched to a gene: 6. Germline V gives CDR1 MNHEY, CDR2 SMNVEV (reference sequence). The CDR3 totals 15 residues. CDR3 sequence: CASSTRQGHTGELFF. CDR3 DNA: TGTGCCAGCAGTACAAGACAGGGACACACCGGGGAGCTGTTTTTT.

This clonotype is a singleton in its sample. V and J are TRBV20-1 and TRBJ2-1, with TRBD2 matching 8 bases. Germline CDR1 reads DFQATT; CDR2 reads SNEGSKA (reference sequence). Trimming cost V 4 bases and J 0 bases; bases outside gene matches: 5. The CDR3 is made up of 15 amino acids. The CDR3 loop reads CSATGLASSYNEQFF. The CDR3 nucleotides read TGCAGTGCTACCGGACTAGCCTCCTCCTACAATGAGCAGTTCTTC.

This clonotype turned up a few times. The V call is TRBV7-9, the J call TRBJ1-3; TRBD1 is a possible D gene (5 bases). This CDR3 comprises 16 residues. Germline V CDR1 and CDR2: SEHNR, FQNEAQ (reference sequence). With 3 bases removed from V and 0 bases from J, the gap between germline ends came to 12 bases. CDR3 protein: CASSLARGSSGNTIYF. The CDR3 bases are TGTGCCAGCAGCTTGGCTCGGGGGAGCTCTGGAAACACCATATATTTT.

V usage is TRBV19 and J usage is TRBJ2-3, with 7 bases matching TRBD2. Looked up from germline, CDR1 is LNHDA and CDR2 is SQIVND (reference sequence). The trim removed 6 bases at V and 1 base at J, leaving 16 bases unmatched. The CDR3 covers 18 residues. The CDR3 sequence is CASRPPWAGVDGTDTQYF. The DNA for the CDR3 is TGTGCCAGTAGACCCCCGTGGGCGGGAGTCGACGGCACAGATACGCAGTATTTT.

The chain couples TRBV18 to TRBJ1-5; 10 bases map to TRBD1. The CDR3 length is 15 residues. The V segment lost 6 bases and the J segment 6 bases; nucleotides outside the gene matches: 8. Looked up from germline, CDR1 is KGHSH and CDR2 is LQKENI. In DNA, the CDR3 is TGTGCCAGCTCGCCGGGACAGGGGATCGGTCAGCCCCAGCATTTT. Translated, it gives CASSPGQGIGQPQHF.

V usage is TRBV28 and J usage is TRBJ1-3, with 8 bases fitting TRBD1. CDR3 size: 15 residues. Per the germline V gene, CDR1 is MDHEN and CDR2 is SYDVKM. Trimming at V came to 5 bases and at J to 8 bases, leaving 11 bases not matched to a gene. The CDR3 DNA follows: TGTGCCAGCAGTCCGCCCCGACAGGGGATGGACACCATATATTTT. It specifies CASSPPRQGMDTIYF.

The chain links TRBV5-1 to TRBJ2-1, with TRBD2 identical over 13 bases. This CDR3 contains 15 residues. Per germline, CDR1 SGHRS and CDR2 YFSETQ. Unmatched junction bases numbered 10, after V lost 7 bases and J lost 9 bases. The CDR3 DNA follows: TGCGCCAGCCGTCGACCGGGACTAGCGGGATCTGAGCAGTTCTTC. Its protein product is CASRRPGLAGSEQFF.

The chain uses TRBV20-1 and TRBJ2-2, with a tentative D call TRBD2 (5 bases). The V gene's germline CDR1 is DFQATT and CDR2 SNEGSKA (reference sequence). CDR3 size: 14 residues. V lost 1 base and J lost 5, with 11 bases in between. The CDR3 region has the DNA TGCAGTGCTAGAGTACCGGGAAAAACCGGGGAGCTGTTTTTT. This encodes CSARVPGKTGELFF.

Here the CDR3 reads CASSLALISYEQYF. DNA of the CDR3: TGTGCCAGCAGTTTGGCCCTGATCTCCTACGAGCAGTACTTC. The chain links TRBV12-3 or TRBV12-4 to TRBJ2-7; D call uncertain. V lost 3 bases to trimming and J lost 0 bases, with 9 bases between them. The CDR3 length is 14 residues.

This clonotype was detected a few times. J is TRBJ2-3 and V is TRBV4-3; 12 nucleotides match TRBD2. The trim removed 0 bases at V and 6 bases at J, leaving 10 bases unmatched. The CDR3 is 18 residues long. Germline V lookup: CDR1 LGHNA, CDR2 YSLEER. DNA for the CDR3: TGCGCCAGCAGCCAAGATTGGGCTAGCGGGAGGGCCGAGGATACGCAGTATTTT. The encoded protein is CASSQDWASGRAEDTQYF.

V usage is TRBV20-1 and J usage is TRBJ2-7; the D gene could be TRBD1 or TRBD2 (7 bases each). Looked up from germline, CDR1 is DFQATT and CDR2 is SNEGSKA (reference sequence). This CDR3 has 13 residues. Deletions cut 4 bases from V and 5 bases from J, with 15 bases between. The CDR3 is CSAKEQGRDEQYF. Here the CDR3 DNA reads TGCAGTGCTAAAGAACAGGGGAGGGACGAGCAGTACTTC.

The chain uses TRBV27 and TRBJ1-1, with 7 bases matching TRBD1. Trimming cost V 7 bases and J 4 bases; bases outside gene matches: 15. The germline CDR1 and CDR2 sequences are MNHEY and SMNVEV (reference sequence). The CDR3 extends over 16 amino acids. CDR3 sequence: CASKGFPGQTTTEAFF. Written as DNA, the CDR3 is TGTGCCAGCAAGGGGTTCCCGGGACAGACGACCACTGAAGCTTTCTTT.

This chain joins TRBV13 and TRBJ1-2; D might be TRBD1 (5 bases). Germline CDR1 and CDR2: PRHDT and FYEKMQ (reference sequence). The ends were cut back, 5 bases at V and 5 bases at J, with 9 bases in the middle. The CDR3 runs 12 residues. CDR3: CASSVTVYGYTF. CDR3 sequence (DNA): TGTGCCAGCAGCGTGACAGTGTATGGCTACACCTTC.

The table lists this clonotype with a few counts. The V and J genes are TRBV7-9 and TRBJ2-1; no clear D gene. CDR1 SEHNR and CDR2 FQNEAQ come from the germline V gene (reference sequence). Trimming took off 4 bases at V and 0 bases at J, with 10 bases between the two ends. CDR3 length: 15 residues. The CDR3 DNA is TGTGCCAGCAGCTCCGACACAAGCTCCTACAATGAGCAGTTCTTC. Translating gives CASSSDTSSYNEQFF.